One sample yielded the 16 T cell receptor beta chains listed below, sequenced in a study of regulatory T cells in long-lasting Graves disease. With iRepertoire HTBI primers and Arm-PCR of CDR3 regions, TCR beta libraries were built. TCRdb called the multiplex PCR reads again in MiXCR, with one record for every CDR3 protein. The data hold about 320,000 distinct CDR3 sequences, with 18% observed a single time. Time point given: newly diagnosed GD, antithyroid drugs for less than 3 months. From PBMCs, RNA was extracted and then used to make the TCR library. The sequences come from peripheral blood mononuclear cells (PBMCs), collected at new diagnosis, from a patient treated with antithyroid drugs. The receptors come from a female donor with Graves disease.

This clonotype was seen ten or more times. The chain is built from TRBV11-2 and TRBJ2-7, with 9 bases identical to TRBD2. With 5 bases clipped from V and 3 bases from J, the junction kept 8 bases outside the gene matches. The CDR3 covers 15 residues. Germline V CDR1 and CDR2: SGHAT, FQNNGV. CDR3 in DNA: TGTGCCAGCAGCCCGACCGGGACTAGCATCTACGAGCAGTACTTC. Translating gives CASSPTGTSIYEQYF.

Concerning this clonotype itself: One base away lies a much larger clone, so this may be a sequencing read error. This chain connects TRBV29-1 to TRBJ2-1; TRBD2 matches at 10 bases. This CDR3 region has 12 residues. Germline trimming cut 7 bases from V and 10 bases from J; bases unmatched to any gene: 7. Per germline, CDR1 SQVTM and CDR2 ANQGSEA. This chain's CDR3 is CSARTSGYEQFF. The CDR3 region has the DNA TGCAGCGCCAGGACTAGCGGTTACGAGCAGTTCTTC.

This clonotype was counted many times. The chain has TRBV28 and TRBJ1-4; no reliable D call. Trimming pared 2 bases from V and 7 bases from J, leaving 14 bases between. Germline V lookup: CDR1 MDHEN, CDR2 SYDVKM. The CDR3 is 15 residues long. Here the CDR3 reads CASSLSRMFGEKLFF. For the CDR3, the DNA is TGTGCCAGCAGTTTAAGCCGGATGTTCGGTGAAAAACTGTTTTTT.

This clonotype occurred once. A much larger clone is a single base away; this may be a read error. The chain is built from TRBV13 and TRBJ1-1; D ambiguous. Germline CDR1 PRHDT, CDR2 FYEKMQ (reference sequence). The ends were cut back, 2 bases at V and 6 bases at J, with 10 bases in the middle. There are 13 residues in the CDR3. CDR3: CASSLWVDAEAFF. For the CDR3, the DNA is TGTGCCAGCAGCTTATGGGTCGACGCTGAAGCTTTCTTT.

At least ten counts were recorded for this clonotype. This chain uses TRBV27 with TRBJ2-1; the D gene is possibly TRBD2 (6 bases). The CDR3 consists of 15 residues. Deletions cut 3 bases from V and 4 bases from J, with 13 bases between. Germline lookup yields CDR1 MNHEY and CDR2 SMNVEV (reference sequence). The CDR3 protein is CASSLRLAKYNEQFF. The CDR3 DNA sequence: TGTGCCAGCAGTTTGAGGCTAGCGAAGTACAATGAGCAGTTCTTC.

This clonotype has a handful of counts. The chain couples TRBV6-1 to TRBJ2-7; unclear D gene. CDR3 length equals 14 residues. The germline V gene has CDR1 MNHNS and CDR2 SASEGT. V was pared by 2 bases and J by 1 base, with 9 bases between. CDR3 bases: TGTGCCAGCAGTGAATACGGCAGGTCCTACGAGCAGTACTTC. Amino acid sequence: CASSEYGRSYEQYF.

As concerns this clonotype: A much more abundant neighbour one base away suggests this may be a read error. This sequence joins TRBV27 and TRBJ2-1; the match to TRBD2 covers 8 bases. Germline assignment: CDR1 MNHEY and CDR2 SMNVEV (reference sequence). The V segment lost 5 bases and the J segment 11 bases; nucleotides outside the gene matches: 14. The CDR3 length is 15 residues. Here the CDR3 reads CASSQRDHGGDKQFF. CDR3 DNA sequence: TGTGCCAGCAGTCAGCGAGACCACGGGGGGGATAAGCAGTTCTTC.

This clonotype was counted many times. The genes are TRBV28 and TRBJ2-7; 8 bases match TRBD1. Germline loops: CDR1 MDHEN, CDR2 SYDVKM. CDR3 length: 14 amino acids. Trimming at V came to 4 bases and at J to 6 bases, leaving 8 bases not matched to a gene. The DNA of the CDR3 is TGTGCCAGCAGTTCCCACCCACAGGGGGGCGAGCAGTACTTC. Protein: CASSSHPQGGEQYF.

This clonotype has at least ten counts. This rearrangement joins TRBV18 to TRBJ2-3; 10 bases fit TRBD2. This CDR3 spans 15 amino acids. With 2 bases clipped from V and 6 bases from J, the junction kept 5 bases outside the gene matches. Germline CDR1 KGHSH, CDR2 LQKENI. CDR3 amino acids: CASSPGTSELDTQYF. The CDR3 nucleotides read TGTGCCAGCTCACCAGGGACTAGCGAATTGGATACGCAGTATTTT. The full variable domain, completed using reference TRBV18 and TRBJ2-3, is NAGVMQNPRHLVRRRGQEARLRCSPMKGHSHVYWYRQLPEEGLKFMVYLQKENIIDESGMPKERFSAEFPKEGPSILRIQQVVRGDSAAYFCASSPGTSELDTQYFGPGTRLTVL.

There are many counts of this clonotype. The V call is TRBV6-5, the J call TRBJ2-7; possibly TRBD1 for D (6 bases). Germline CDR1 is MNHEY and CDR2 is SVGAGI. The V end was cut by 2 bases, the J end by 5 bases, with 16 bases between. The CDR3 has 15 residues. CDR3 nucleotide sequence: TGTGCCAGCAGTTACACACAGGGCAACCTTAACGAGCAGTACTTC. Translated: CASSYTQGNLNEQYF.

This CDR3 reads CASSVVARPYNEQFF. CDR3 DNA: TGTGCCAGCAGCGTAGTCGCAAGACCCTACAATGAGCAGTTCTTC. The chain links TRBV9 to TRBJ2-1; D ambiguous. The CDR3 extends over 15 amino acids. Trimming stripped 0 bases from V and 2 bases from J, with 9 bases between. In germline, CDR1 is SGDLS, CDR2 YYNGEE.

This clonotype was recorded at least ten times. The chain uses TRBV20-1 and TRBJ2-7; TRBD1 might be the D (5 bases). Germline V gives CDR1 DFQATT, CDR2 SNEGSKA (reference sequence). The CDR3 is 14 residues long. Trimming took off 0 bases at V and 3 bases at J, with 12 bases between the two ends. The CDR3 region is CSARDTGHLYEQYF. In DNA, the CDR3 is TGCAGTGCTAGAGATACAGGCCATCTCTACGAGCAGTACTTC.

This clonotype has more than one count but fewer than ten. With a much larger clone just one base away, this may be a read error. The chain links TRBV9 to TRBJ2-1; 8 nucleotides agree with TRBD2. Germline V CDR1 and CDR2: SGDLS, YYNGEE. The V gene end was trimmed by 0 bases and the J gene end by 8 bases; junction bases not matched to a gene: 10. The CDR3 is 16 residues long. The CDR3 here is CASSVAGPAGDDEQFF. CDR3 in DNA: TGTGCCAGCAGCGTAGCGGGGCCAGCGGGAGACGATGAGCAGTTCTTC. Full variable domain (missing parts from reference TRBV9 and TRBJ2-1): DSGVTQTPKHLITATGQRVTLRCSPRSGDLSVYWYQQSLDQGLQFLIQYYNGEERAKGNILERFSAQQFPDLHSELNLSSLELGDSALYFCASSVAGPAGDDEQFFGPGTRLTVL.

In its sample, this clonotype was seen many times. The DNA for the CDR3 is TGCGCCAGCAGCTTGGCCACAGAGACTGAAGCTTTCTTT. Its protein product is CASSLATETEAFF. This chain uses TRBV5-1 with TRBJ1-1; D unclear. Germline V gives CDR1 SGHRS, CDR2 YFSETQ. The V gene lost 0 bases and the J gene lost 5 bases, with 8 bases spanning the gap. This CDR3 spans 13 amino acids.

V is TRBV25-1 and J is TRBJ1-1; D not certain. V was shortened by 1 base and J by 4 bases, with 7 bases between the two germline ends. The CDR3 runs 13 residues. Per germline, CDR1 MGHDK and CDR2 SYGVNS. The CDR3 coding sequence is TGTGCCAGCAGTGAATGGGGTGTCACTGAAGCTTTCTTT. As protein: CASSEWGVTEAFF. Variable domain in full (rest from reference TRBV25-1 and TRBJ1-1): EADIYQTPRYLVIGTGKKITLECSQTMGHDKMYWYQQDPGMELHLIHYSYGVNSTEKGDLSSESTVSRIRTEHFPLTLESARPSHTSQYLCASSEWGVTEAFFGQGTRLTVV.

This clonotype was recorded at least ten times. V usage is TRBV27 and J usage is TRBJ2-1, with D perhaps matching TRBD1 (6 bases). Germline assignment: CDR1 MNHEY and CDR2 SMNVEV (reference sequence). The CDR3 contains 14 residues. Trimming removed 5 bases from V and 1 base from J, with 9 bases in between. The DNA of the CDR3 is TGTGCCAGCAGTATAGGGGGTTCCTACAATGAGCAGTTCTTC. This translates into CASSIGGSYNEQFF.